The present TCR beta chain was sequenced within a study of molecular identifiers for immune sequencing clone quantification. Germline-derived CDR1 and CDR2 are SGHTA and FQGNSA. The CDR3 length is 14 residues. This clonotype was seen only a few times. TCRdb called the PCR reads again in MiXCR, with one record for every CDR3 protein. Among about 640,000 distinct CDR3 sequences listed, 15% to 20% were seen once. The J gene is TRBJ2-1, the V gene TRBV7-2; tentative D call: TRBD1 (6 bases). The TCR sequence derives from a human donor in good health. Some libraries in this study had Jurkat cell RNA spiked in. Sequencing used naive CD8+ T cells from blood, with Jurkat cell RNA spiked in. Subset reported: FACS-sorted CD8+CD4-CCR7+CD45RA+ naive T cells. DNA for the CDR3: TGTGGTACAGAAGGGGGAGCGGTCTACAATGAGCAGTTCTTC. Translation: CGTEGGAVYNEQFF.